The rows below give T cell receptor beta chains drawn from one sample of a study of blood T cells in healthy people across ages. TCRdb reanalysed the 5' RACE reads using MiXCR and keeps one entry per CDR3 protein. In the table there are some 1.5 million distinct CDR3 sequences, roughly 28% of which are singletons. Sample: blood. Receptors were obtained from a woman aged 30 to 39 in good health. Both conserved end residues are part of each CDR3. The D gene is left open where the match is weak. Not all rows give a size; the values are once, few, many and, for expanded clones, a class.

D gene | J gene | V gene | clone size | CDR3 protein | CDR3 DNA
TRBD2 | TRBJ2-3 | TRBV15 | few | CATSSASGDSTDTQYF | TGTGCCACCAGCAGTGCTAGCGGGGATAGCACAGATACGCAGTATTTT
. | TRBJ2-3 | TRBV28 | . | CASSLQQAGTDTQYF | TGTGCCAGCAGTTTACAGCAGGCGGGCACAGATACGCAGTATTTT
TRBD2 | TRBJ2-1 | TRBV5-5 | . | CASSLELAGVSYNEQFF | TGTGCCAGCAGCTTGGAGCTAGCGGGAGTGAGCTACAATGAGCAGTTCTTC
. | TRBJ2-7 | TRBV9 | . | CASSVAPAALGEQYF | TGTGCCAGCAGCGTAGCCCCCGCGGCGTTAGGCGAGCAGTACTTC
TRBD2 | TRBJ2-7 | TRBV3-1 | . | CASSHNSGGPYEQYF | TGTGCCAGCAGCCATAATAGCGGGGGACCCTACGAGCAGTACTTC
. | TRBJ2-7 | TRBV7-9 | many | CASSLTTVAYEQYF | TGTGCCAGCAGCTTAACAACAGTCGCCTACGAGCAGTACTTC
. | TRBJ2-5 | TRBV15 | . | CATSSPHRIQGNAAETQYF | TGTGCCACCAGCAGCCCTCATAGAATCCAGGGTAATGCTGCAGAGACCCAGTACTTC
. | TRBJ1-6 | TRBV30 | . | CAWSGQPHANSPLHF | TGTGCCTGGAGTGGCCAGCCCCATGCTAATTCACCCCTCCACTTT
. | TRBJ1-2 | TRBV27 | many | CASSPQGGNGYTF | TGTGCCAGCAGTCCTCAGGGCGGGAATGGCTACACCTTC
. | TRBJ2-4 | TRBV4-3 | once | CASSQEKTLQNEQYF | TGCGCCAGCAGCCAAGAAAAAACCCTTCAGAATGAGCAGTACTTC
. | TRBJ1-1 | TRBV28 | many | CASSLSGGAEAFF | TGTGCCAGCAGTTTAAGCGGAGGAGCTGAAGCTTTCTTT
. | TRBJ2-2 | TRBV12-3/TRBV12-4 | few | CASSRPGELFF | TGTGCCAGCAGCCGTCCCGGGGAGCTGTTTTTT
. | TRBJ2-5 | TRBV7-6 | . | CASSLTTGTQETQYF | TGTGCCAGCAGCTTGACGACAGGTACCCAAGAGACCCAGTACTTC
. | TRBJ1-2 | TRBV12-3/TRBV12-4 | many | CASSLVGRGYTF | TGTGCCAGCAGTTTGGTTGGACGGGGCTACACCTTC
. | TRBJ1-2 | TRBV5-5 | few | CASGSNGDYGYTF | TGTGCCAGCGGGTCCAACGGTGACTATGGCTACACCTTC
TRBD1 | TRBJ1-2 | TRBV10-3 | . | CAISDGTGGGYTF | TGTGCCATCAGTGACGGGACAGGGGGTGGCTACACCTTC
TRBD2 | TRBJ2-3 | TRBV7-2 | many | CASSLGGGLDTQYF | TGTGCCAGCAGCTTGGGCGGGGGGTTAGATACGCAGTATTTT
. | TRBJ2-2 | TRBV6-6 | few | CASSYSQNTGELFF | TGTGCCAGCAGTTACTCACAGAACACCGGGGAGCTGTTTTTT